These 7 T cell receptor beta chains were all obtained from the same sample, sequenced in a study of radiation and T cells in renal cell carcinoma. Indicated time point: blood 4 weeks post-SBRT, at nephrectomy. The treatment here: 15 Gy SBRT to primary tumor, nephrectomy 4 weeks later. The data were produced by immunoSEQ multiplex PCR, yet TCRdb's version contains in-frame clones alone and is incomplete. The profile covers roughly 82,000 clones, with about 89% appearing a single time and more than 5.5% taken by the ten largest. Sample: blood, taken from a patient whose treatment included radiotherapy and nephrectomy. The receptors derive from a woman aged 65 to 85 with renal cell carcinoma.

This chain links TRBV11-1 with TRBJ2-1, with D perhaps TRBD1 (5 bases). This CDR3 is 15 amino acids long. The germline CDR1 and CDR2 sequences are SGHAT and FQDESV (reference sequence). Between the trimmed V and J ends, which lost 3 bases and 6 bases, there was a span of 15 bases. The CDR3 region has the DNA TGTGCCAGCAGCTTCCAGCAGGGAAGGGGCAATGAGCAGTTCTTC. Protein product: CASSFQQGRGNEQFF.

This chain uses TRBV6-5 with TRBJ1-6; no clear D. The germline CDR1 and CDR2 sequences are MNHEY and SVGAGI. With 0 bases removed from V and 6 bases from J, the gap between germline ends came to 6 bases. This CDR3 contains 14 residues. CDR3 DNA sequence: TGTGCCAGCAGTTACTCCCCCGCTAATTCACCCCTCCACTTT. As protein: CASSYSPANSPLHF.

This chain links TRBV5-4 with TRBJ2-3, with 7 bases matching TRBD1. Germline trimming cut 5 bases from V and 4 bases from J; bases unmatched to any gene: 10. The germline gives CDR1 SGHNT, CDR2 YYREEE (reference sequence). The CDR3 is 15 residues long. The CDR3 sequence is CASRIDRERSDTQYF. DNA for the CDR3: TGTGCCAGCAGAATCGACAGGGAGAGGTCAGATACGCAGTATTTT.

The chain combines TRBV5-8 with TRBJ2-1, with a tentative D call TRBD1 (5 bases). CDR1 and CDR2 from the germline V gene are SGHTS and YDEGEE. The V and J ends lost 4 bases and 6 bases respectively, with 17 bases between them. The CDR3 has 15 residues. DNA of the CDR3: TGTGCCAGCAGCCCTATCAGGGCTCTTTTCAATGAGCAGTTCTTC. Its protein product is CASSPIRALFNEQFF.

This clone was seen a few times. V and J are TRBV10-3 and TRBJ1-5; D might be TRBD1 (6 bases). CDR1 and CDR2 from the germline V gene are ENHRY and SYGVKD. The CDR3 sequence is 12 residues long. The V end was cut by 10 bases, the J end by 3 bases, with 10 bases between. Here the CDR3 reads CATRQVNQPQHF. The CDR3 DNA reads TGTGCCACCCGACAGGTCAATCAGCCCCAGCATTTT.

For this clone: One end of the junction is discordant with germline, which a read error may explain. The CDR3 protein is CASGYSAGGRYEQYF. The CDR3 nucleotides read TGTGCCAGCGGTTACTCGGCAGGGGGCAGGTACGAGCAGTACTTC. V usage is TRBV6-5 and J usage is TRBJ2-7, with 8 bases fitting TRBD1. In germline, CDR1 is MNHEY, CDR2 SVGAGI. This CDR3 has 15 amino acids.

The V gene is TRBV2, the J gene TRBJ2-5; TRBD2 matches 7 bases. CDR3 length equals 14 residues. The V gene end was trimmed by 3 bases and the J gene end by 5 bases; junction bases not matched to a gene: 6. CDR1 and CDR2 (germline): SNHLY, FYNNEI. In nucleotides, the CDR3 is TGTGCCAGCAGTGAGGGGGGGTTTCAGGAGACCCAGTACTTC. Encoded protein: CASSEGGFQETQYF. The full variable domain, completed using reference TRBV2 and TRBJ2-5, is EPEVTQTPSHQVTQMGQEVILRCVPISNHLYFYWYRQILGQKVEFLVSFYNNEISEKSEIFDDQFSVERPDGSNFTLKIRSTKLEDSAMYFCASSEGGFQETQYFGPGTRLLVL.